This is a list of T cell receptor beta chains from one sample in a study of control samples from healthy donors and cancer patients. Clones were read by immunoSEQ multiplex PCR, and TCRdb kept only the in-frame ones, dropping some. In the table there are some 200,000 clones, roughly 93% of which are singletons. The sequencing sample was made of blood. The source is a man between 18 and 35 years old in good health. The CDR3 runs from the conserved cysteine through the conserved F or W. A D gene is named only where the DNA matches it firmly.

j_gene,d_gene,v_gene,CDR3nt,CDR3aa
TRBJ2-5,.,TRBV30,TGTGCCTGGAGTGTTACAATAAACCAAGAGACCCAGTACTTC,CAWSVTINQETQYF
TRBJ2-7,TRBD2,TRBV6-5,TGTGCCAGCACCAACCCGGGAGGCGAGCAGTACTTC,CASTNPGGEQYF
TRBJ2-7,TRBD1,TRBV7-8,TGTGCCAGCAGCCCGTTTCCCCAGGGGGCCATTCCTCCCTACGAGCAGTACTTC,CASSPFPQGAIPPYEQYF
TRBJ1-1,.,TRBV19,TGTGCCAGTAGTATAGGCCTGGGGGGAGGCACTGAAGCTTTCTTT,CASSIGLGGGTEAFF
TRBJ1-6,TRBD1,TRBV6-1,TGTGCCAGCAGTGGCGACGCCGAGGGACAGAGGGTTCGCCTCCACTTT,CASSGDAEGQRVRLHF
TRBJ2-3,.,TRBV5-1,TGCGCCAGCTTTGCCGGCCTCAACACAGATACGCAGTATTTT,CASFAGLNTDTQYF
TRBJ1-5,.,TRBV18,TGTGCCAGCTCACCATCGAGGGGGCAGCCCCAGCATTTT,CASSPSRGQPQHF
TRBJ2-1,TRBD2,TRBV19,TGTGCCAGTAGTACCCTCCTAGCGGGGGGGCACAATGAGCAGTTCTTC,CASSTLLAGGHNEQFF
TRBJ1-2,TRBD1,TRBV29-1,TGCAGCGTTGAAATAATAATTTGGACAGGGGCAATCACTAACTATGGCTACACCTTC,CSVEIIIWTGAITNYGYTF
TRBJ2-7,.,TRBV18,TGTGCCAGCTCACCCGGGCCTTCCTCCTACGAGCAGTACTTC,CASSPGPSSYEQYF
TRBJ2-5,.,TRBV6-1,TGTGCCAGCAGTGAAGACGGCCTAGGATGGGAGACCCAGTACTTC,CASSEDGLGWETQYF
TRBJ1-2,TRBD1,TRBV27,TGTGCCAGCAGTCCCGGACAGGGGGCTTCACTTAACTATGGCTACACCTTC,CASSPGQGASLNYGYTF
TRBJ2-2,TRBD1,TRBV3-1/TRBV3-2,TGTGCCAGCAGCCAAGATTTAGGAACAGGGGGCGCGAACACCGGGGAGCTGTTTTTT,CASSQDLGTGGANTGELFF